These 27 T cell receptor beta chains came from one sample sequenced in a study of CD8 T cells in ankylosing spondylitis. TCRdb re-called the 5' RACE reads through MiXCR, storing one row per CDR3 protein. Among 150,000 to 200,000 distinct CDR3 sequences listed, around 10% were seen once. The sequencing sample was made of blood, either unsorted or a sorted T cell fraction (not recorded which). All receptors come from a male donor with ankylosing spondylitis or in good health (not recorded which).

The sample holds many counts of this clonotype. This chain uses TRBV9 with TRBJ1-1; TRBD1 matches at 7 bases. Germline CDR1 and CDR2: SGDLS and YYNGEE. V lost 4 bases, J lost 5 bases, and 8 bases stayed unmatched. This CDR3 contains 14 residues. CDR3 in DNA: TGTGCCAGCAGCCCCCGACAGGGAGGTACTGAAGCTTTCTTT. Translation: CASSPRQGGTEAFF.

This clonotype appeared many times. The chain combines TRBV7-8 with TRBJ2-7; 7 positions agree with TRBD2. CDR1 and CDR2 (germline): SGHVS, FQNEAQ. V shed 2 bases, J shed 0 bases, and the junction held 13 bases outside the gene matches. This CDR3 is built from 18 residues. The CDR3 sequence: CASSLSGGTKLSSYEQYF. In nucleotides, the CDR3 is TGTGCCAGCAGCTTATCCGGCGGGACTAAACTGAGCTCCTACGAGCAGTACTTC.

This chain's CDR3 is CASGFSTGPSNDNEQFF. CDR3 nucleotides: TGTGCTAGTGGTTTTTCCACTGGTCCCTCGAACGACAATGAGCAGTTCTTC. This chain joins TRBV12-5 and TRBJ2-1, with D hard to call. The V end lost 3 bases, the J end lost 5 bases, and 20 bases lay between the germline ends. Germline values: CDR1 LGHNT, CDR2 FRNRAP. This CDR3 has 17 residues.

This clonotype has at least ten counts. The chain combines TRBV11-2 with TRBJ1-1, with D possibly matching TRBD1 (6 bases). Germline-derived CDR1 and CDR2 are SGHAT and FQNNGV. This CDR3 region has 18 residues. Trimming removed 2 bases from V and 0 bases from J, with 19 bases in between. The chain's CDR3 is CASSLYARGGEMNTEAFF. The CDR3, as DNA: TGTGCCAGCAGCTTATACGCGAGGGGGGGTGAGATGAACACTGAAGCTTTCTTT.

This clonotype was recorded many times. This chain connects TRBV7-2 to TRBJ2-5; TRBD1 matches 7 bases. Germline CDR1 SGHTA, CDR2 FQGNSA. V shed 5 bases, J shed 0 bases, and the junction held 6 bases outside the gene matches. The length of the CDR3 is 15 residues. CDR3 sequence: CASSITRGNQETQYF. The CDR3 region has the DNA TGTGCCAGCAGCATAACCAGGGGGAACCAAGAGACCCAGTACTTC.

The sample holds many counts of this clonotype. In nucleotides, the CDR3 is TGTGCCAGCAGTTTTACCGGACAGGGATTACCCGGGGAGCTGTTTTTT. Amino acid sequence: CASSFTGQGLPGELFF. This chain connects TRBV6-2 or TRBV6-3 to TRBJ2-2, with 8 bases lining up with TRBD1. The CDR3 length is 16 residues. V lost 4 bases, J lost 6 bases, and 10 bases stayed unmatched. Germline values: CDR1 MNHEY, CDR2 SVGEGT.

In this sample, this clonotype turned up many times. The V gene is TRBV3-1, the J gene TRBJ2-1; D remains unclear. Germline CDR1 is LGHDT and CDR2 is YNNKEL (reference sequence). This CDR3 is 16 amino acids long. V lost 0 bases to trimming and J lost 3 bases, with 12 bases between them. The CDR3 loop is CASSQDKLSIYNEQFF. Here the CDR3 DNA reads TGTGCCAGCAGCCAAGATAAGCTGAGCATCTACAATGAGCAGTTCTTC.

This sequence joins TRBV10-3 and TRBJ2-5; 11 nucleotides agree with TRBD2. Germline V gene data show CDR1 as ENHRY and CDR2 as SYGVKD. The CDR3 runs to 18 residues. Losses at the gene ends were 6 bases for V and 7 bases for J; bases not matched to a gene: 19. CDR3 sequence: CAISSGLAGTIQEGTQYF. The CDR3 DNA sequence: TGTGCCATCAGCTCCGGACTAGCGGGTACGATACAAGAGGGGACCCAGTACTTC.

In this sample, this clonotype turned up many times. V gene TRBV5-6 combines with J gene TRBJ2-1; 7 positions agree with TRBD1. The CDR3 runs 12 residues. The germline gives CDR1 SGHDT, CDR2 YYEEEE. Trimming cost V 4 bases and J 7 bases; bases outside gene matches: 2. CDR3 DNA sequence: TGTGCCAGCAGCGCCAGGGGGAATGAGCAGTTCTTC. Translating it yields CASSARGNEQFF.

This clonotype was recorded at least ten times. This chain connects TRBV2 to TRBJ2-1; perhaps TRBD1 as D (5 bases). Germline V gene data show CDR1 as SNHLY and CDR2 as FYNNEI. The CDR3 runs to 15 residues. Trimming pared 7 bases from V and 4 bases from J, leaving 17 bases between. The CDR3 DNA is TGTGCCAGCACTCAGAGCTGGGGCTCATACAATGAGCAGTTCTTC. Encoded protein: CASTQSWGSYNEQFF.

This clonotype was recorded at least ten times. The rearrangement uses TRBV6-2 or TRBV6-3 and TRBJ2-1, with a possible D match to TRBD1 (5 bases). The CDR3 totals 15 residues. Germline V CDR1 and CDR2: MNHEY, SVGEGT. V shed 6 bases and J shed 6 bases, with 18 bases lying between them. The CDR3 here is CASSSIQGNPNEQFF. The DNA for the CDR3 is TGTGCCAGCAGCTCAATTCAGGGAAACCCCAATGAGCAGTTCTTC.

This clonotype was recorded at least ten times. The rearrangement links TRBV12-3 or TRBV12-4 to TRBJ2-7; TRBD2 agrees at 8 bases. The trim removed 6 bases at V and 4 bases at J, leaving 5 bases unmatched. The CDR3 length is 13 residues. The CDR3: CASRSSGIYEQYF. CDR3 in DNA: TGTGCCAGCAGGAGTAGCGGGATTTACGAGCAGTACTTC.

This clonotype appeared many times. The chain links TRBV2 to TRBJ2-1; 8 positions agree with TRBD2. This CDR3 is 15 amino acids long. Germline CDR1 SNHLY, CDR2 FYNNEI. V gave up 6 bases and J gave up 8 bases; unmatched junction bases: 12. The CDR3 sequence is CASSILAAATDEQFF. Written as DNA, the CDR3 is TGTGCCAGCAGCATACTAGCGGCGGCGACGGATGAGCAGTTCTTC. Complete variable domain (other parts from reference TRBV2 and TRBJ2-1): EPEVTQTPSHQVTQMGQEVILRCVPISNHLYFYWYRQILGQKVEFLVSFYNNEISEKSEIFDDQFSVERPDGSNFTLKIRSTKLEDSAMYFCASSILAAATDEQFFGPGTRLTVL.

In this sample, this clonotype turned up many times. The chain couples TRBV5-1 to TRBJ1-5, with a tentative D call TRBD1 (5 bases). There are 14 residues in the CDR3. The germline gives CDR1 SGHRS, CDR2 YFSETQ. Trimming cost V 0 bases and J 4 bases, with 8 bases left between them. The CDR3 DNA reads TGCGCCAGCAGCTTGGTGGGGGAGAATCAGCCCCAGCATTTT. Protein sequence: CASSLVGENQPQHF.

There are a few counts of this clonotype. The CDR3 spells CASSLNPGGAQNTEAFF. The CDR3 nucleotides read TGCGCCAGCAGCTTGAACCCCGGGGGGGCACAGAACACTGAAGCTTTCTTT. The chain recombines TRBV5-1 with TRBJ1-1, with TRBD1 as a possible D gene (6 bases). Germline lookup yields CDR1 SGHRS and CDR2 YFSETQ. V was trimmed by 1 base and J by 1 base, leaving 17 bases between them. The CDR3 is made up of 17 amino acids.

This clonotype appeared many times. The rearrangement uses TRBV7-9 and TRBJ2-7; D ambiguous. The CDR3 covers 12 residues. Germline V gene sequence: CDR1 SEHNR, CDR2 FQNEAQ (reference sequence). V dropped 6 bases and J dropped 3 bases, with 9 bases sitting between them. CDR3 bases: TGTGCCAGCAGTTTAACGGGCTACGAGCAGTACTTC. Translating it yields CASSLTGYEQYF. Together with reference TRBV7-9 and TRBJ2-7, the CDR3 gives the full variable domain: DTGVSQNPRHKITKRGQNVTFRCDPISEHNRLYWYRQTLGQGPEFLTYFQNEAQLEKSRLLSDRFSAERPKGSFSTLEIQRTEQGDSAMYLCASSLTGYEQYFGPGTRLTVT.

This clonotype was counted at least ten times. This chain links TRBV6-1 with TRBJ2-2; weak D call: TRBD2 (6 bases). Germline V gives CDR1 MNHNS, CDR2 SASEGT. The CDR3 is made up of 15 amino acids. V was trimmed by 6 bases and J by 0 bases, leaving 11 bases between them. The CDR3 is CASSQRVSNTGELFF. The CDR3 DNA sequence: TGTGCCAGCAGCCAGCGGGTATCGAACACCGGGGAGCTGTTTTTT.

The chain joins TRBV5-8 to TRBJ2-3; D is perhaps TRBD2 (6 bases). This CDR3 comprises 15 residues. Deletions cut 1 base from V and 5 bases from J, with 14 bases between. CDR1 is SGHTS and CDR2 is YDEGEE in the germline V gene. CDR3 sequence (DNA): TGTGCCAGCAGCTTGTGGGGGGATTCCGGAGATACGCAGTATTTT. Protein sequence: CASSLWGDSGDTQYF. Together with reference TRBV5-8 and TRBJ2-3, the CDR3 gives the full variable domain: EAGVTQSPTHLIKTRGQQATLRCSPISGHTSVYWYQQALGLGLQFLLWYDEGEERNRGNFPPRFSGRQFPNYSSELNVNALELEDSALYLCASSLWGDSGDTQYFGPGTRLTVL.

About this clonotype: A much more abundant neighbour one base away suggests this may be a read error. V is TRBV25-1 and J is TRBJ2-1; a weak D match, TRBD1 (6 bases). The CDR3 is made up of 16 amino acids. Deletions cut 1 base from V and 5 bases from J, with 15 bases between. CDR1 and CDR2 from the germline V gene are MGHDK and SYGVNS. The CDR3 here is CASSEWGGQSHNEQFF. The CDR3 region has the DNA TGTGCCAGCAGTGAATGGGGCGGACAGAGCCACAATGAGCAGTTCTTC.

This clonotype was counted ten times or more. This rearrangement joins TRBV9 to TRBJ2-3; 9 bases are a match to TRBD2. The germline V gene encodes CDR1 SGDLS and CDR2 YYNGEE. The CDR3 is 16 residues long. The J segment lost 3 bases and the V segment lost 4 bases, leaving 9 bases of the junction unmatched. The CDR3 loop is CASSPLSGGSTDTQYF. The CDR3 DNA is TGTGCCAGCAGCCCGCTTAGCGGGGGAAGTACAGATACGCAGTATTTT.

This clonotype was observed many times. This chain uses TRBV7-9 with TRBJ1-4, with D perhaps matching TRBD1 (6 bases). The length of the CDR3 is 15 residues. Trimming removed 3 bases from V and 0 bases from J, with 8 bases in between. Germline V gene sequence: CDR1 SEHNR, CDR2 FQNEAQ (reference sequence). CDR3 bases: TGTGCCAGCAGCTTTTGGACAGCAACTAATGAAAAACTGTTTTTT. This translates into CASSFWTATNEKLFF.

This clonotype was seen ten or more times. The V and J genes are TRBV2 and TRBJ2-2; 7 positions agree with TRBD2. Trimming at V came to 5 bases and at J to 4 bases, leaving 4 bases not matched to a gene. CDR3 length: 14 residues. Germline V lookup: CDR1 SNHLY, CDR2 FYNNEI. The CDR3 nucleotides read TGTGCCAGCAGTTGGAGCGGGGCCACCGGGGAGCTGTTTTTT. Protein sequence: CASSWSGATGELFF.

This clonotype was seen a few times. V usage is TRBV10-1 and J usage is TRBJ2-7; no clear D gene. V lost 6 bases to trimming and J lost 2 bases, with 23 bases between them. This CDR3 region has 17 residues. The germline gives CDR1 WNHNN, CDR2 SYGVQD (reference sequence). The CDR3 nucleotides are TGCGCCAGCAGAAGCCTCCATCGGGCCCCCCTTCCCTACGAGCAGTACTTC. Its protein product is CASRSLHRAPLPYEQYF.

The sample holds many counts of this clonotype. The chain is built from TRBV5-1 and TRBJ2-2, with D maybe TRBD1 (6 bases). The germline gives CDR1 SGHRS, CDR2 YFSETQ. CDR3 size: 14 residues. Trimming pared 3 bases from V and 7 bases from J, leaving 13 bases between. CDR3 DNA: TGCGCCAGCAGCTACCTACAGGGAGTCGGGGAGCTGTTTTTT. Its protein product is CASSYLQGVGELFF.

This clonotype was counted many times. The DNA of the CDR3 is TGCGCCAGCAGCCAAGACTTGGCCCGGGGGGGCACAGATACGCAGTATTTT. Protein: CASSQDLARGGTDTQYF. The J gene is TRBJ2-3, the V gene TRBV4-3; 7 bases are a match to TRBD2. CDR3 length: 17 residues. CDR1 and CDR2 from the germline V gene are LGHNA and YSLEER. The V and J ends lost 0 bases and 1 base, in that order; junction bases with no gene match: 7.

Many counts were recorded for this clonotype. The CDR3 DNA reads as TGTGCCAGCAGCTTGGCTCGACAGTACAATGAGCAGTTCTTC. Its translation: CASSLARQYNEQFF. The chain has TRBV5-6 and TRBJ2-1, with D possibly TRBD1 on 5 matching bases. Trimming left V 0 bases short and J 4 bases short, with 8 bases between. The germline V gene has CDR1 SGHDT and CDR2 YYEEEE. CDR3 length: 14 residues. Complete variable domain (other parts from reference TRBV5-6 and TRBJ2-1): DAGVTQSPTHLIKTRGQQVTLRCSPKSGHDTVSWYQQALGQGPQFIFQYYEEEERQRGNFPDRFSGHQFPNYSSELNVNALLLGDSALYLCASSLARQYNEQFFGPGTRLTVL.

This CDR3 reads CASSLSGALNYEQYF. The CDR3 coding sequence is TGTGCCAGCAGCTTATCTGGGGCCCTAAACTACGAGCAGTACTTC. The chain carries TRBV7-9 and TRBJ2-7; possible D gene TRBD1, 5 bases. The V gene's germline CDR1 is SEHNR and CDR2 FQNEAQ (reference sequence). The CDR3 length is 15 residues. Trimming left V 2 bases short and J 3 bases short, with 14 bases between.